This passage covers 21 T cell receptor beta chains from one sample sequenced in a study of response to subunit inactivated influenza vaccine. Using its own MiXCR run on the RT-PCR reads, TCRdb lists one record per CDR3 protein. The data hold 650,000 to 800,000 distinct CDR3 sequences, with 14% observed a single time. The sample here was PBMCs from blood, taken roughly 2 weeks before vaccination. The receptors were sampled from a man aged 50 or older who received an inactivated influenza vaccine.

This clonotype has a handful of counts. The chain is built from TRBV5-1 and TRBJ2-3; D call uncertain. V was trimmed by 5 bases and J by 1 base, leaving 8 bases between them. CDR1 is SGHRS and CDR2 is YFSETQ in the germline V gene. The length of the CDR3 is 13 residues. Here the CDR3 reads CASRDGRTDTQYF. Written as DNA, the CDR3 is TGCGCCAGCAGGGACGGCCGCACAGATACGCAGTATTTT.

The V gene is TRBV5-1, the J gene TRBJ1-1; 11 bases agree with TRBD1. Germline CDR1 reads SGHRS; CDR2 reads YFSETQ. The ends lost 3 bases at V and 7 bases at J; junction bases unmatched: 5. CDR3 length equals 14 residues. CDR3 in amino acids: CASSYGTGGSEAFF. DNA for the CDR3: TGCGCCAGCAGCTATGGGACAGGGGGAAGTGAAGCTTTCTTT. Based on the CDR3 plus reference TRBV5-1 and TRBJ1-1, the full variable domain is KAGVTQTPRYLIKTRGQQVTLSCSPISGHRSVSWYQQTPGQGLQFLFEYFSETQRNKGNFPGRFSGRQFSNSRSEMNVSTLELGDSALYLCASSYGTGGSEAFFGQGTRLTVV.

This clonotype was observed a handful of times. The chain employs TRBV10-3 and TRBJ2-7; TRBD2 matches at 9 bases. Trimming removed 9 bases from V and 3 bases from J; junction bases left unmatched: 6. CDR3 length: 13 amino acids. Germline V gene lookup returns CDR1 ENHRY and CDR2 SYGVKD. The CDR3 loop is CAIRTSEGYEQYF. CDR3 nucleotide sequence: TGTGCCATAAGGACTAGCGAGGGCTACGAGCAGTACTTC.

J is TRBJ1-5 and V is TRBV3-1; the D gene is possibly TRBD1 (5 bases). CDR3 length: 14 amino acids. Between the trimmed V and J ends, which lost 1 base and 4 bases, there was a span of 8 bases. CDR1 is LGHDT and CDR2 is YNNKEL in the germline V gene (reference sequence). The CDR3 loop is CASSQAGMNQPQHF. DNA for the CDR3: TGTGCCAGCAGCCAAGCAGGGATGAATCAGCCCCAGCATTTT.

CDR3: CASGSRVSYEQYF. As DNA, the CDR3 is TGTGCCAGCGGTTCGCGGGTCTCCTACGAGCAGTACTTC. The V gene is TRBV3-1, the J gene TRBJ2-7, with a weak D call TRBD2 (5 bases). With 8 bases removed from V and 0 bases from J, the gap between germline ends came to 11 bases. CDR1 and CDR2 from the germline V gene are LGHDT and YNNKEL (reference sequence). This CDR3 comprises 13 residues.

This chain uses TRBV27 with TRBJ1-6, with no clear D. CDR1 and CDR2 (germline): MNHEY, SMNVEV (reference sequence). The CDR3 runs to 17 residues. V lost 5 bases and J lost 8, with 22 bases in between. CDR3 DNA sequence: TGTGCCAGCAGTCTAAAAAAAACCCGGGATCGCCATTCACCCCTCCACTTT. This encodes CASSLKKTRDRHSPLHF.

Note on this clonotype: This is likely a read error, given that the CDR3 carries no conserved phenylalanine or tryptophan at its end. The CDR3 bases are TGTGCCAGCAGTTTAAAGGGGTTAGACTACGAGCAGTACTAC. This codes for CASSLKGLDYEQYY. The chain recombines TRBV27 with TRBJ2-7, with D possibly TRBD1 on 5 matching bases. Germline V CDR1 and CDR2: MNHEY, SMNVEV (reference sequence). This CDR3 contains 14 residues. V was clipped by 2 bases and J by 3 bases, with 11 bases between them.

This clonotype was counted many times. The chain is built from TRBV20-1 and TRBJ1-4; 9 positions match TRBD1. The CDR3 runs 14 residues. Germline CDR1 is DFQATT and CDR2 is SNEGSKA (reference sequence). J lost 5 bases, V lost 5 bases, and 6 bases had no gene match. The CDR3 DNA is TGCAGTGCTCAGACAGGGGGAACAAATGAAAAACTGTTTTTT. The encoded protein is CSAQTGGTNEKLFF.

There are a few counts of this clonotype. The chain is built from TRBV29-1 and TRBJ1-2; D is ambiguous. V dropped 4 bases and J dropped 0 bases, with 15 bases sitting between them. CDR3 length: 15 residues. From germline, CDR1 is SQVTM and CDR2 ANQGSEA. The DNA for the CDR3 is TGCAGCGTTGGGGTGGATCCTAAAGCTAACTATGGCTACACCTTC. It is translated as CSVGVDPKANYGYTF.

This clonotype was seen a handful of times. The CDR3 coding sequence is TGTGCCAGCAGATCTAGCGGGAGAGTCCCCGGGGAGCTGTTTTTT. It yields the protein CASRSSGRVPGELFF. The chain uses TRBV2 and TRBJ2-2; 10 bases align to TRBD2. The CDR3 has 15 amino acids. With V trimmed by 6 bases and J by 6 bases, 7 bases remained unmatched. Germline V gene data show CDR1 as SNHLY and CDR2 as FYNNEI.

A few counts support this clonotype. The chain links TRBV12-3 or TRBV12-4 to TRBJ1-1; 8 nucleotides line up with TRBD1. This CDR3 has 17 amino acids. Trimming removed 5 bases from V and 0 bases from J; junction bases left unmatched: 11. The CDR3 here is CASSHRGTGPVNTEAFF. CDR3 DNA: TGTGCCAGCAGTCATCGAGGGACAGGACCCGTGAACACTGAAGCTTTCTTT.

This clonotype was recorded at least ten times. V gene TRBV29-1 combines with J gene TRBJ2-7; weak D call: TRBD2 (6 bases). V was clipped by 7 bases and J by 6 bases, with 16 bases between them. This CDR3 comprises 12 residues. Germline CDR1 is SQVTM and CDR2 is ANQGSEA. The CDR3: CSARMEGGEQYF. DNA for the CDR3: TGCAGCGCCAGGATGGAGGGAGGCGAGCAGTACTTC.

This clonotype was found a few times. The J gene is TRBJ2-2, the V gene TRBV5-1; D may be TRBD2 (6 bases). CDR3 length: 14 residues. Germline V gives CDR1 SGHRS, CDR2 YFSETQ. Trimming took 4 bases from V and 7 from J, leaving 14 bases between them. CDR3 loop: CASSTGLVNGELFF. DNA for the CDR3: TGCGCCAGCAGCACGGGACTTGTCAACGGGGAGCTGTTTTTT.

The V call is TRBV28, the J call TRBJ2-1; D is unresolved. V was pared by 4 bases and J by 7 bases, with 11 bases between. The CDR3 totals 13 residues. Per germline, CDR1 MDHEN and CDR2 SYDVKM. CDR3 in DNA: TGTGCCAGCAGTTCCCCCTTGCGAAATGAGCAGTTCTTC. It codes for CASSSPLRNEQFF. The full variable domain, with the rest looked up from reference TRBV28 and TRBJ2-1, is DVKVTQSSRYLVKRTGEKVFLECVQDMDHENMFWYRQDPGLGLRLIYFSYDVKMKEKGDIPEGYSVSREKKERFSLILESASTNQTSMYLCASSSPLRNEQFFGPGTRLTVL.

The chain is built from TRBV7-9 and TRBJ2-5, with 8 bases aligning to TRBD2. Per the germline V gene, CDR1 is SEHNR and CDR2 is FQNEAQ (reference sequence). The V gene end was trimmed by 5 bases and the J gene end by 5 bases; junction bases not matched to a gene: 10. The CDR3 is made up of 15 amino acids. CDR3 nucleotide sequence: TGTGCCAGCAGCGCCCTGCCCCGGGGGGGGGAGACCCAGTACTTC. This translates into CASSALPRGGETQYF.

The sample holds a few counts of this clonotype. This chain uses TRBV2 with TRBJ2-7; tentatively, D is TRBD1 (6 bases). V was cut by 1 base and J by 2 bases, with 9 bases left in between. CDR1 and CDR2 (germline): SNHLY, FYNNEI. There are 14 residues in the CDR3. CDR3 residues: CASSEGGQAYEQYF. The CDR3 region has the DNA TGTGCCAGCAGTGAAGGGGGACAAGCCTACGAGCAGTACTTC.

The V and J genes are TRBV18 and TRBJ2-1; unclear D gene. Germline lookup yields CDR1 KGHSH and CDR2 LQKENI. The germline V and J ends were trimmed by 2 bases and 8 bases, with 10 bases remaining between them. This CDR3 spans 13 amino acids. CDR3 in DNA: TGTGCCAGCTCACCAGCGATTGGGGATGAGCAGTTCTTC. Protein product: CASSPAIGDEQFF.

The V and J genes are TRBV29-1 and TRBJ1-2; TRBD1 might be the D (5 bases). Germline V lookup: CDR1 SQVTM, CDR2 ANQGSEA. The ends were cut back, 7 bases at V and 2 bases at J, with 17 bases in the middle. The CDR3 runs to 14 residues. The CDR3 sequence is CSALTGFANYGYTF. In DNA form, the CDR3 reads TGCAGCGCATTAACAGGATTCGCCAACTATGGCTACACCTTC. The whole variable domain, remainder taken from reference TRBV29-1 and TRBJ1-2, is SAVISQKPSRDICQRGTSLTIQCQVDSQVTMMFWYRQQPGQSLTLIATANQGSEATYESGFVIDKFPISRPNLTFSTLTVSNMSPEDSSIYLCSALTGFANYGYTFGSGTRLTVV.

This clonotype was counted only a few times. The DNA is omitted, as the CDR3 cannot be located on it reliably, and the CDR3 follows TCRdb's listing. The rearrangement uses TRBV12-3 or TRBV12-4 and TRBJ1-5; the table names TRBD1, a call not compared with the DNA. From its first to its last residue, the CDR3 has 14 amino acids. CDR3 residues: CASSSSGLNQPQHF.

Only a few counts were recorded for this clonotype. As DNA, the CDR3 is TGCAGTGCTAGCACGGCGGGATCGATCTACGAGCAGTACTTC. As protein: CSASTAGSIYEQYF. V gene TRBV20-1 combines with J gene TRBJ2-7, with a possible D match to TRBD2 (6 bases). Germline V gives CDR1 DFQATT, CDR2 SNEGSKA (reference sequence). This CDR3 comprises 14 residues. The V gene lost 3 bases and the J gene lost 3 bases, with 15 bases spanning the gap.

The J gene is TRBJ2-1, the V gene TRBV5-1; the D is unclear. V lost 0 bases, J lost 5 bases, and 12 bases lay in between. The CDR3 spans 15 residues. The V gene's germline CDR1 is SGHRS and CDR2 YFSETQ. The CDR3 DNA reads TGCGCCAGCAGCTTGGATGTGGGATGGAACAATGAGCAGTTCTTC. Its protein is CASSLDVGWNNEQFF.